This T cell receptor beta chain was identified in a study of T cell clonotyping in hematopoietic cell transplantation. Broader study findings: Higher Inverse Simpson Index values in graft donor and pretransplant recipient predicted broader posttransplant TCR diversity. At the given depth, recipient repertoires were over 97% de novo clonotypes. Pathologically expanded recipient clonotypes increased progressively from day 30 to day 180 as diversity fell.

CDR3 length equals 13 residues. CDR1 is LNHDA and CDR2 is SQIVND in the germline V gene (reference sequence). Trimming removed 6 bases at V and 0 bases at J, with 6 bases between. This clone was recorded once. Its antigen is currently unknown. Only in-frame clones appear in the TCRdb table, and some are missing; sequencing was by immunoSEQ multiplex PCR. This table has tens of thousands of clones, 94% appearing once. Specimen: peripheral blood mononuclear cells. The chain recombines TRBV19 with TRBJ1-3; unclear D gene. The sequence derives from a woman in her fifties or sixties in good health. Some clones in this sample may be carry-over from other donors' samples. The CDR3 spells CASSQISGNTIYF. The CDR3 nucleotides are TGTGCCAGTAGCCAAATCTCTGGAAACACCATATATTTT.